This T cell receptor beta chain was observed in a study of HIV-infected patients and healthy controls (dated by TCRdb to the mid-2010s). Regarding the complete study: Although they stayed below normal ranges, CD4 counts in about 85% of the 16 patients rose modestly but significantly after three months of therapy. CD8 counts did not change consistently during early therapy, while the CD4:CD8 ratio increased slightly. Viral load became undetectable in about 65% of the 16 patients by the second bleed and in all patients after a further year of therapy. Overall T-cell lymphocytopenia was not observed in the patients, and no significant difference from controls was found in total CDR3 counts per chain. The question the study tested was whether immune perturbation and reconstitution could be captured by deep TCR repertoire sequencing of small blood samples from HIV patients.

This clonotype was counted at least ten times. Its antigen target is currently unknown. No per-base quality is available; no much larger clone lies one base away. Results and caveats for the whole study, not just this receptor: Processing was restricted to sixteen HIV-infected individuals, which the authors judged to be a major constraint on the generalizability of the findings. The pairing of alpha and beta chains was not determined in the samples. Compared with untreated HIV+ repertoires, healthy control repertoires had roughly threefold more distinct CDR3s and higher Shannon diversity. Sequencing depth was restricted by the use of whole blood, which also prevented the dynamics of distinct T-cell subpopulations from being separated. HIV-associated CDR3s exhibited a significant reduction in frequency during therapy, whereas CMV-associated CDR3s exhibited no significant change, although the majority increased in frequency. Healthy controls shared more CDR3s between individuals than HIV+ patients, by Jaccard index and by count of highly shared sequences. Significantly different mean usage between HIV-infected patients and controls was observed for eight alpha and eight beta V genes. Differing numbers of distinct sequences in patients and controls hindered comparison, and size-matching assigned excessive weight to rare events in the HIV-infected data. The study cohorts differed slightly in age and sex profile, but those differences did not account for the observed differences in diversity. Donor HLA types were not determined in the study. The apparent post-therapy recovery of the Gini index in HIV-infected patients was not reproduced in size-matched repertoire data. HIV-infected repertoires showed significantly elevated mean Gini indices relative to controls, which possibly reflects oligoclonality. MAIT cell alpha-chain CDR3s were present at high frequency in healthy controls but severely depleted in HIV+ repertoires. The therapy captured by the treated samples lasted only roughly three months, arguably too short a period to observe immune reconstitution given low adult thymic output.

The junction shows trimming of 7 bases on V and 5 bases on J, plus 13 bases between the germline ends. For CDR1 and CDR2, the germline V gene (reference sequence) lists LNHDA and SQIVND. From the cysteine through the phenylalanine, the CDR3 covers 13 amino acids. Only the CDR3 portion is preserved as DNA: 39 bases, with reading frame beginning at the first base. SuperScript III was used to reverse transcribe 500 ng RNA with primers targeting the alpha and beta constant regions. Alpha and beta chain libraries were generated separately via chain-specific third strand synthesis with multiplexing indices. The protocol used a single primer pair to amplify all rearrangements within a chain, which avoided primer bias, and attached molecular barcodes to each cDNA molecule. T4 RNA Ligase 1 joined purified cDNA to a 5' RACE adapter that carried a random hexamer and the SP2 sequencing primer site. The authors primed second strand synthesis from the SP2 site with Phusion polymerase and used slow temperature ramps to favor optimal annealing. The 12-nucleotide barcode on each molecule comprised two random hexamer sequences, both introduced before amplification and concatenated. P5 and P7 adapter elements plus a second index were added in a short first PCR, which was followed by a roughly 25-cycle amplification PCR with P5s and P7 primers. In total the libraries went through about 27 PCR cycles, after which the libraries were quantified on a Qubit, sized on a Bioanalyzer, and diluted to 4 to 5 nM. Sequencing of the normalized libraries was done on an Illumina MiSeq using 2 x 250 paired-end kits. Into around 9.9 ul Tris-Cl, the reverse transcription reactions were eluted following cleanup on MinElute columns. A 1:1 ratio of AMPure XP beads was used to clean the adapter ligations after they had run for approximately 20 hours at 16 degrees C. The study's processing was this. A modified Decombinator processed the demultiplexed FASTQ files and output V, J, insert and barcode information. Any sequence that shared a barcode yet differed from the dominant sequence was discarded as an error, and the number of original cDNA molecules was estimated by counting barcodes clustered at Levenshtein distance 3. The R packages ineq, vegan, igraph and RCytoscape were used for downstream analyses, with IMGT nomenclature and CDR3 definitions applied. To avoid skew from clonal expansion, each TCR was counted once, and V gene usage was computed over distinct sequences. Within a donor, similarity networks joined unique CDR3 amino acid sequences in every case where two of them were separated by a single Levenshtein edit. In the repertoires, a search was made for a compiled set of published HIV-specific CDR3s (more than 90 alpha, several hundred beta) and CMV-specific CDR3s (under 14 alpha, some 250 beta). Random subsampling to size-matched repertoires showed patients' decreased diversity was not caused by their lower sequence numbers. TCRdb reprocessing: public reads trimmed at Q25 with fastp, clones called with MiXCR, in-frame beta chains kept. CDR3 protein sequences are deduplicated, and each keeps its most common genes and DNA. The V and J calls here are based on TCRdb, not the publication. This sample is represented by about 5,500 distinct CDR3 sequences; about 10% of them were singletons. Approximately 25% of the sample is in the top ten clones.

Follow-up blood was drawn from HIV-infected patients roughly three months, about 14 weeks, after the initiation of antiretroviral therapy. Whole blood was used without cell fractionation, so the repertoire reflected all unsorted peripheral T cells. For RNA extraction, approximately 2.6 ml of peripheral blood was drawn into Tempus tubes. Patients were deemed ineligible for enrollment if they had febrile or AIDS-related illness, tumors, hepatitis B or C coinfection, immunomodulatory therapy, recent vaccination or treatment interruptions. The TURBO-DNase kit was used to remove leftover genomic DNA, and GLOBINclear was used to deplete globin mRNA.

This receptor was obtained from an adult with HIV infection. The rearrangement combines TRBV19 with TRBJ2-3; the D segment could be TRBD2, given 5 matching bases. The source was blood, collected during antiretroviral therapy. CDR3 protein: CASNRGTGDTQYF. The bases are TGTGCCAGTAATCGGGGTACTGGAGATACGCAGTATTTT.